This TCR beta chain was sequenced during a study of technical replicates of blood from a few donors. In this sample, this clone turned up once. Germline-derived CDR1 and CDR2 are MGHRA and YSYEKL. V dropped 5 bases and J dropped 7; count of bases not matched to a gene: 8. CDR3 length: 16 amino acids. Repertoires were generated with immunoSEQ multiplex PCR, while TCRdb's copy carries only in-frame clones and drops some. The data contain some 87,000 clones, about 97% of them singletons. This chain connects TRBV4-1 to TRBJ2-1; 13 bases agree with TRBD2. Material: T cells isolated from PBMCs. This receptor was obtained from a human donor in good health. The CDR3, as DNA: TGCGCCAGCAGCTCGCGGACTAGCGGGAGTTGGAATGAGCAGTTCTTC. Its protein product is CASSSRTSGSWNEQFF.